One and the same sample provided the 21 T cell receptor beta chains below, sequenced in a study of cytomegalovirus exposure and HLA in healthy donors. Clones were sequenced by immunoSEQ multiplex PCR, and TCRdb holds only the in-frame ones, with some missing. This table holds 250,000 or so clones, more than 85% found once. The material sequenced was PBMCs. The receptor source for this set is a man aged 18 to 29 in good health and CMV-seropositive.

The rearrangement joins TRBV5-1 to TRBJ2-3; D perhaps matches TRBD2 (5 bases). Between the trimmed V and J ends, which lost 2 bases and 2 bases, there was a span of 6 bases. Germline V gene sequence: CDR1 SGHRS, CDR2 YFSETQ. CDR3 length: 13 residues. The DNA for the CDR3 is TGCGCCAGCAGCTTCGACTACACAGATACGCAGTATTTT. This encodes CASSFDYTDTQYF.

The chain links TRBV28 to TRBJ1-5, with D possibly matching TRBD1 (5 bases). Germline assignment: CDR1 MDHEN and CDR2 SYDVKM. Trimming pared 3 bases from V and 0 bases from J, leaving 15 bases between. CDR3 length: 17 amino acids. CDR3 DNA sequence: TGTGCCAGCAGTTTCCCCCTGGGGCTGTATAGCAATCAGCCCCAGCATTTT. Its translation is CASSFPLGLYSNQPQHF. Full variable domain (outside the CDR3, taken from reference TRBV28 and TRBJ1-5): DVKVTQSSRYLVKRTGEKVFLECVQDMDHENMFWYRQDPGLGLRLIYFSYDVKMKEKGDIPEGYSVSREKKERFSLILESASTNQTSMYLCASSFPLGLYSNQPQHFGDGTRLSIL.

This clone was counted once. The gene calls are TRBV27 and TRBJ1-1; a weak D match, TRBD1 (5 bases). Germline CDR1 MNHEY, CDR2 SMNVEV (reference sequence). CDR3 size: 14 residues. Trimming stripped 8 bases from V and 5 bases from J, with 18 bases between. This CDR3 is CASGHLGGGTEAFF. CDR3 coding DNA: TGTGCCAGCGGTCATCTTGGGGGGGGGACTGAAGCTTTCTTT.

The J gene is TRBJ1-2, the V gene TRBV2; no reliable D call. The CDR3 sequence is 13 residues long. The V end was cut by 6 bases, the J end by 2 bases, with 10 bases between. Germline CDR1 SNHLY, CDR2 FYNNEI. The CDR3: CASRKHRNYGYTF. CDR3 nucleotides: TGTGCCAGCAGGAAACACAGAAACTATGGCTACACCTTC.

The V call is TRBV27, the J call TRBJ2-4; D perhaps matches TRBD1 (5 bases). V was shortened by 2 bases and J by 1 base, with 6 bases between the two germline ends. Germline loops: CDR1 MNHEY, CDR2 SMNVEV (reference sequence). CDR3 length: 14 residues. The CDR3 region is CASSLQGAKNIQYF. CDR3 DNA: TGTGCCAGCAGTTTACAGGGTGCCAAAAACATTCAGTACTTC.

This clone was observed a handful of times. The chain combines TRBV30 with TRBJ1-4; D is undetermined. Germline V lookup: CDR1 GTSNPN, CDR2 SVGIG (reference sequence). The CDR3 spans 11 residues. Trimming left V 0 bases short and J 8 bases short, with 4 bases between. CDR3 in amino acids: CAWSVREKLFF. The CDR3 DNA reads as TGTGCCTGGAGTGTACGGGAAAAACTGTTTTTT.

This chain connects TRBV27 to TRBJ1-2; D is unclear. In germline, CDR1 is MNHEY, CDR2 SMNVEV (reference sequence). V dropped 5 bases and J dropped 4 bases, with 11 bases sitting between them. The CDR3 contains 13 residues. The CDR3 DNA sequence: TGTGCCAGCAGTCTCCGAATTGGCTATGGCTACACCTTC. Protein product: CASSLRIGYGYTF.

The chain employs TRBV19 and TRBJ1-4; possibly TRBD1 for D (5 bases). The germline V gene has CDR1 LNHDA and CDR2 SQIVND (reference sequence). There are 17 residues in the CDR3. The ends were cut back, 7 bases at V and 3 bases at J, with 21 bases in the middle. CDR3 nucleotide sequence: TGTGCCAGTACCCCGGGGGGGAGGGCGACGGCTAATGAAAAACTGTTTTTT. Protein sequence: CASTPGGRATANEKLFF.

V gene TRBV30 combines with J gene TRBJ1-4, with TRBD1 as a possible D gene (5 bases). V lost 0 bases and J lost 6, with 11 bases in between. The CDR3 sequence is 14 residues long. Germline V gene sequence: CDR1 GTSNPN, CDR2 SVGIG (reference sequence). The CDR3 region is CAWSVGMGDEKLFF. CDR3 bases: TGTGCCTGGAGTGTAGGCATGGGGGATGAAAAACTGTTTTTT.

The CDR3 DNA is TGTGCCAGCAGTGGACTAGCTTACGAGCAGTACTTC. It codes for CASSGLAYEQYF. This sequence joins TRBV6-1 and TRBJ2-7, with TRBD2 matching 7 bases. This CDR3 comprises 12 residues. Germline lookup yields CDR1 MNHNS and CDR2 SASEGT. Unmatched junction bases numbered 1, after V lost 4 bases and J lost 4 bases.

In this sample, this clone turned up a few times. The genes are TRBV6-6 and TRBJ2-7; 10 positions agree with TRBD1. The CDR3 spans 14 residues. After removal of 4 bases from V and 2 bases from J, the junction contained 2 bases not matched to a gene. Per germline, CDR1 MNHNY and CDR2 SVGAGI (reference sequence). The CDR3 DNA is TGTGCCAGCAGTTTCGACAGGGGGCCCTACGAGCAGTACTTC. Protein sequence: CASSFDRGPYEQYF.

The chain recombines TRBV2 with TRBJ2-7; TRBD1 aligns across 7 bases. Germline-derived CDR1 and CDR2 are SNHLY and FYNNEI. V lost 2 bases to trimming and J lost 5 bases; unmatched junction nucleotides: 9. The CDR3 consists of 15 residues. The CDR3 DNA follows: TGTGCCAGCAGTGAACTGGCCAGGGGGACGCACGAGCAGTACTTC. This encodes CASSELARGTHEQYF.

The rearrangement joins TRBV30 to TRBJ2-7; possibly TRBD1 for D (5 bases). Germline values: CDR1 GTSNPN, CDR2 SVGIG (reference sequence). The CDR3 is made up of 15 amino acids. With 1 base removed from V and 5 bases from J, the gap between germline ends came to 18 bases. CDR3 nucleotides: TGTGCCTGGAGTGGGAAGGGGCTACCTTGGGACGAGCAGTACTTC. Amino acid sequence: CAWSGKGLPWDEQYF.

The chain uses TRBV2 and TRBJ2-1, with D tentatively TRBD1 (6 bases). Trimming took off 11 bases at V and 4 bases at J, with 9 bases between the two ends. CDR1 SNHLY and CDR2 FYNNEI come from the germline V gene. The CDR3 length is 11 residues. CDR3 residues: CAGQGYNEQFF. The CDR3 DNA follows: TGTGCCGGGCAGGGGTACAATGAGCAGTTCTTC.

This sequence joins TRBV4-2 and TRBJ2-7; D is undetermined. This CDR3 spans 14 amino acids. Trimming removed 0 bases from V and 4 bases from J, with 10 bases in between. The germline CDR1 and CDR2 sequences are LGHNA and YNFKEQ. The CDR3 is CASSQEFDRYEQYF. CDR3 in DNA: TGTGCCAGCAGCCAAGAATTTGATAGGTACGAGCAGTACTTC.

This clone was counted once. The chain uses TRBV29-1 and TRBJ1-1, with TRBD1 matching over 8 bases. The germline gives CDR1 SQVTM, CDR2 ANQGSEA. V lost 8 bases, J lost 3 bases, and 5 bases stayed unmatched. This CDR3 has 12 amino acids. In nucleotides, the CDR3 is TGCAGCACGACAGGGGAGTACACTGAAGCTTTCTTT. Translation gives CSTTGEYTEAFF.

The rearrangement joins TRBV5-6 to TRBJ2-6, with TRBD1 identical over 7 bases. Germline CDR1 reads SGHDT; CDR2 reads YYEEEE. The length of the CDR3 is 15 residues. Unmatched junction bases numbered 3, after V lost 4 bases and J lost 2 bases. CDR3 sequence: CASSNQGAGANVLTF. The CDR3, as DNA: TGTGCCAGCAGCAACCAGGGGGCTGGGGCCAACGTCCTGACTTTC.

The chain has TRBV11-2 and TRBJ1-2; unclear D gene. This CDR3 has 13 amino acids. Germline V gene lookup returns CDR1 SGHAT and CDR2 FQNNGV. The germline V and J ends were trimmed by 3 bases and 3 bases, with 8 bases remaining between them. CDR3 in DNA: TGTGCCAGCAGCTTCACAAGGGACTATGGCTACACCTTC. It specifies CASSFTRDYGYTF.

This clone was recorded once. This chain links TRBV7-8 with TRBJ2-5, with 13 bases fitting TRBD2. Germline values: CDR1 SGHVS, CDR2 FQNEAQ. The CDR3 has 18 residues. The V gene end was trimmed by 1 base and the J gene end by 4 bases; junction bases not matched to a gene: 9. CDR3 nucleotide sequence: TGTGCCAGCAGCTTAGAGAGGGGGTGGACTAGCGGGAGAGAGACCCAGTACTTC. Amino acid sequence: CASSLERGWTSGRETQYF. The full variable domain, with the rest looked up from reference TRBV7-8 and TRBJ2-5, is GAGVSQSPRYKVAKRGQDVALRCDPISGHVSLFWYQQALGQGPEFLTYFQNEAQLDKSGLPSDRFFAERPEGSVSTLKIQRTQQEDSAVYLCASSLERGWTSGRETQYFGPGTRLLVL.

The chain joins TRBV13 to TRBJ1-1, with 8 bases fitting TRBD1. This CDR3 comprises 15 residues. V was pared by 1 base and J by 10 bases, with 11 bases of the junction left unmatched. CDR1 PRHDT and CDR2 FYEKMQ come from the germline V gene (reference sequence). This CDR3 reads CASSLARQGISVAFF. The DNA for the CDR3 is TGTGCCAGCAGCTTAGCCCGACAGGGGATCTCTGTAGCTTTCTTT. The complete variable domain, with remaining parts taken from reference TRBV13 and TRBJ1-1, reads AAGVIQSPRHLIKEKRETATLKCYPIPRHDTVYWYQQGPGQDPQFLISFYEKMQSDKGSIPDRFSAQQFSDYHSELNMSSLELGDSALYFCASSLARQGISVAFFGQGTRLTVV.

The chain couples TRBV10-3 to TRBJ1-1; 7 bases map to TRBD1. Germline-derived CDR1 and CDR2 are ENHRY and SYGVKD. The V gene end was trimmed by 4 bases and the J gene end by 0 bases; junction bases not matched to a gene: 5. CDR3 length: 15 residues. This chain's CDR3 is CAISGSQGMNTEAFF. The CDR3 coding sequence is TGTGCCATCAGTGGCTCACAGGGGATGAACACTGAAGCTTTCTTT.